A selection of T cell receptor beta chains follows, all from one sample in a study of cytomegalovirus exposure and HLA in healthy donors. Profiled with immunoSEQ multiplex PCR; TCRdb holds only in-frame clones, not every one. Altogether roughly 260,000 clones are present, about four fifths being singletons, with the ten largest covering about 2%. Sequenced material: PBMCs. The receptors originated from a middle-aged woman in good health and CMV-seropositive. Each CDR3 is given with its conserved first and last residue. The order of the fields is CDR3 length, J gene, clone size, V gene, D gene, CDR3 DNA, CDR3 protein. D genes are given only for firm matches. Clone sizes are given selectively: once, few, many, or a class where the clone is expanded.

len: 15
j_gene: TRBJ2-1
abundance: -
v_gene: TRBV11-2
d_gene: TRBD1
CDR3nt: TGTGCCAGCAGTTCCCAACCCGGGACAGGGTACGAGCAGTTCTTC
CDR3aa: CASSSQPGTGYEQFF

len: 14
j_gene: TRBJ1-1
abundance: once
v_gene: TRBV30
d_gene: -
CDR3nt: TGTGCCTGGCTGACAGAATTCATGAACACTGAAGCTTTCTTT
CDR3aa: CAWLTEFMNTEAFF

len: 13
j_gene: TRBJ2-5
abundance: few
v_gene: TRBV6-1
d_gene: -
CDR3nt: TGTGCCAGCACGAAGACATCGTCAGAGACCCAGTACTTC
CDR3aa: CASTKTSSETQYF

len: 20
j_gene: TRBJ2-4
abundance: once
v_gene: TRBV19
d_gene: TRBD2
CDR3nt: TGTGCCAGTAGTCCACCCATAGCTAGCGGGAGGGTGGTCGCCAAAAACATTCAGTACTTC
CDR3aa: CASSPPIASGRVVAKNIQYF

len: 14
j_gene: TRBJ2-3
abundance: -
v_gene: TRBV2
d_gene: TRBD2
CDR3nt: TGTGCCAGCAGTTGGACTAGCGGAACAGATACGCAGTATTTT
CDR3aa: CASSWTSGTDTQYF

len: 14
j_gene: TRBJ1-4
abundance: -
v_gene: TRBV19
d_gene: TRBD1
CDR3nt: TGTGCCAGTAGTGTTGGGACAGGGGCTGAAAAACTGTTTTTT
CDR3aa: CASSVGTGAEKLFF

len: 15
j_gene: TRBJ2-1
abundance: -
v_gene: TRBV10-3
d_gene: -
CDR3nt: TGTGCCATCAAGTTAGAGGGCGGTTCCTACAATGAGCAGTTCTTC
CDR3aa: CAIKLEGGSYNEQFF

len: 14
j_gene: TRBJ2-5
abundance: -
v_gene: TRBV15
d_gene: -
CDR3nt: TGTGCCACCAGCAGAGCACTGAAACAAGAGACCCAGTACTTC
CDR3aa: CATSRALKQETQYF

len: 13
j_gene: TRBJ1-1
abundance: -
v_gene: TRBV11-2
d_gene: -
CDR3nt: TGTGCCAGCAGCAGGGGACTTAACACTGAAGCTTTCTTT
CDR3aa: CASSRGLNTEAFF

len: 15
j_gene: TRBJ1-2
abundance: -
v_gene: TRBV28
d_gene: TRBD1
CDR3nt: TGTGCCAGCAGTTCCCGGGACAGCAGCTACTATGGCTACACCTTC
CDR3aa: CASSSRDSSYYGYTF

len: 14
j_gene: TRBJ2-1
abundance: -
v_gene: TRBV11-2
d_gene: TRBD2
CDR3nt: TGTGCCAGCAGCTGGGGGAGCGGGAGTTATGAGCAGTTCTTC
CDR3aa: CASSWGSGSYEQFF